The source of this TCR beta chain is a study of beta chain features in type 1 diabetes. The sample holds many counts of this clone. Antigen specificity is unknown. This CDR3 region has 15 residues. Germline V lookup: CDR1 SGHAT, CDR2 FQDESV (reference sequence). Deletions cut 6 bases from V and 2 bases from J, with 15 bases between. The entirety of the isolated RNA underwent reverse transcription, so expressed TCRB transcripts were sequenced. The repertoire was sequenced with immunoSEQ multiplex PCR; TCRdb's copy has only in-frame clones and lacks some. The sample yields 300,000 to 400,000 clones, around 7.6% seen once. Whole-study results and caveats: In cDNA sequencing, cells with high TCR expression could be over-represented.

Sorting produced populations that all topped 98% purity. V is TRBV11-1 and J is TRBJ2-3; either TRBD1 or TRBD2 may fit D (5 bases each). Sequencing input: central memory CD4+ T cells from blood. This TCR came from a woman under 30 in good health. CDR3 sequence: CASSHGTIPTDTQYF. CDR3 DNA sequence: TGTGCCAGCAGTCACGGGACCATTCCCACAGATACGCAGTATTTT.